This TCR beta chain was identified during a study of cytomegalovirus exposure and HLA in healthy donors. V was shortened by 5 bases and J by 5 bases, with 7 bases between the two germline ends. Looked up from germline, CDR1 is SGHNT and CDR2 is YENEEA. CDR3 size: 12 residues. Generated by immunoSEQ multiplex PCR, the TCRdb table keeps only in-frame clones and is missing some. Of roughly 120,000 clones in the sample, 88% are singletons; the top ten hold roughly 6%. Source material: PBMCs. The TCR comes from a woman between 18 and 30 years old in good health and CMV-seropositive. The rearrangement joins TRBV11-3 to TRBJ2-1; no clear D. The CDR3 reads CASSVSNNEQFF. The CDR3 bases are TGTGCCAGCAGCGTCAGTAACAATGAGCAGTTCTTC.